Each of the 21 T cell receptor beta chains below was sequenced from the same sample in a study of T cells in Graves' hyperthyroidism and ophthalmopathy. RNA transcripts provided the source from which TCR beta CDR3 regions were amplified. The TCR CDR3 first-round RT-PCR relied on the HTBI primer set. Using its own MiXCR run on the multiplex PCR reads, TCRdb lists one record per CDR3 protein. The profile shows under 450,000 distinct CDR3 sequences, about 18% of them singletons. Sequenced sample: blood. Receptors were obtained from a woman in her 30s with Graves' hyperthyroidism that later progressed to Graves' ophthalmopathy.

CDR3 coding DNA: TGCGCCAGCAGCCCTTACCCCAGGGAAGGTAATGAAAAACTGTTTTTT. It yields the protein CASSPYPREGNEKLFF. The rearrangement uses TRBV4-1 and TRBJ1-4; perhaps TRBD1 as D (5 bases). This CDR3 spans 16 amino acids. The germline V and J ends were trimmed by 4 bases and 4 bases, with 16 bases remaining between them. The germline V gene has CDR1 MGHRA and CDR2 YSYEKL.

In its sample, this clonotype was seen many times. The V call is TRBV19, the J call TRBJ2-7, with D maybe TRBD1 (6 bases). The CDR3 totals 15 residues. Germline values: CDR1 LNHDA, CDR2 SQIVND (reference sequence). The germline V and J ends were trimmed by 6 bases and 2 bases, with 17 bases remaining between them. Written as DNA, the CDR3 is TGTGCCAGTAGCTCTGGACAGAGTCCACCCTACGAGCAGTACTTC. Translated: CASSSGQSPPYEQYF.

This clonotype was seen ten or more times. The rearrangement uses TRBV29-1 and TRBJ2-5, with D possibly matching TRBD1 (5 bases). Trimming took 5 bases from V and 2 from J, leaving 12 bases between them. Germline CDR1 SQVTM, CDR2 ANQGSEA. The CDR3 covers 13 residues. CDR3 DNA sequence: TGCAGCGTTAGGCCTCCAGGGCAAGAGACCCAGTACTTC. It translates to CSVRPPGQETQYF.

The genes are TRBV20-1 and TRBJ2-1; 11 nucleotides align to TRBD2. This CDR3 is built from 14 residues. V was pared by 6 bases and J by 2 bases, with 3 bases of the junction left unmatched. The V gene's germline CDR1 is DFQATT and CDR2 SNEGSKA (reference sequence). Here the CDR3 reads CSADSGGAYNEQFF. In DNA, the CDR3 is TGCAGTGCAGATAGCGGGGGGGCCTACAATGAGCAGTTCTTC.

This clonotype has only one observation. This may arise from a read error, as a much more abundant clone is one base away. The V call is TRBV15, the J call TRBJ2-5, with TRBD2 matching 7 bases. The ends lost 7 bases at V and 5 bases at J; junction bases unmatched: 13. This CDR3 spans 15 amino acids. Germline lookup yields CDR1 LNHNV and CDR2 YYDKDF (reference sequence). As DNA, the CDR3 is TGTGCCACCAACAAGATAGGCGGGAGTATGGAGACCCAGTACTTC. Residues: CATNKIGGSMETQYF.

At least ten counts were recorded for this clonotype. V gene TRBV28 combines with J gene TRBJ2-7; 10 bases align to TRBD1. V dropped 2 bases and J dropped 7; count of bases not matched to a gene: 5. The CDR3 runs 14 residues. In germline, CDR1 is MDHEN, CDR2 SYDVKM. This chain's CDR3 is CASSLQGQGWEQYF. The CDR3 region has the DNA TGTGCCAGCAGTTTACAGGGACAGGGGTGGGAGCAGTACTTC.

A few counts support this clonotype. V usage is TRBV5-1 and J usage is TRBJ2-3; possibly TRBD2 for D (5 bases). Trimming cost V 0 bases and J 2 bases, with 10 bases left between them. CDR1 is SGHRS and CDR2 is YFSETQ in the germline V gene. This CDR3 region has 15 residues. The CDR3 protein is CASSLVGGNTDTQYF. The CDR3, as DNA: TGCGCCAGCAGCTTGGTCGGAGGTAACACAGATACGCAGTATTTT.

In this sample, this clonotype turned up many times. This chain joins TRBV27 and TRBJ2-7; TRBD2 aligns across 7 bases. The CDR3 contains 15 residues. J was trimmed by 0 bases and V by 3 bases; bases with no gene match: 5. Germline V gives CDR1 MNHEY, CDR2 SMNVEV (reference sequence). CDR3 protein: CASSLLAGPSYEQYF. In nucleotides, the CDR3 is TGTGCCAGCAGTTTGTTAGCGGGCCCCTCCTACGAGCAGTACTTC.

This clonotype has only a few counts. Here the CDR3 DNA reads TGTGCCTGGAGTGGACTAGATGTTGAGCAGTTCTTC. Translated: CAWSGLDVEQFF. The chain carries TRBV30 and TRBJ2-1, with a possible D match to TRBD2 (6 bases). Trimming removed 1 base from V and 9 bases from J, with 10 bases in between. Germline values: CDR1 GTSNPN, CDR2 SVGIG (reference sequence). This CDR3 spans 12 amino acids.

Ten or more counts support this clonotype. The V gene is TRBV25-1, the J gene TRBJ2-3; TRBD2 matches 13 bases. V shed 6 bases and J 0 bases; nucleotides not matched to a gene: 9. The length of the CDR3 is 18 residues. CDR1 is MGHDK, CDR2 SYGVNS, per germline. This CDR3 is CASRGFTSGRASTDTQYF. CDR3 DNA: TGTGCCAGCAGGGGGTTTACTAGCGGGAGGGCAAGCACAGATACGCAGTATTTT.

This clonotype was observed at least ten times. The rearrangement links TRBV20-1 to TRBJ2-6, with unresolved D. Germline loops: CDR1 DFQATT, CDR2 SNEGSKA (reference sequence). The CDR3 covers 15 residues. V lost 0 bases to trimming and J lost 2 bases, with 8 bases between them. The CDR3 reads CSARDLSAGANVLTF. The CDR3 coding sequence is TGCAGTGCTAGAGATCTGTCGGCTGGGGCCAACGTCCTGACTTTC.

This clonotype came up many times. CDR3 DNA: TGCAGTGCTAGAGACGGGACGGAGAACACTGAAGCTTTCTTT. Amino acid sequence: CSARDGTENTEAFF. This sequence joins TRBV20-1 and TRBJ1-1; a weak D match, TRBD1 (5 bases). V was cut by 0 bases and J by 1 base, with 9 bases left in between. Germline V gives CDR1 DFQATT, CDR2 SNEGSKA (reference sequence). This CDR3 is 14 amino acids long.

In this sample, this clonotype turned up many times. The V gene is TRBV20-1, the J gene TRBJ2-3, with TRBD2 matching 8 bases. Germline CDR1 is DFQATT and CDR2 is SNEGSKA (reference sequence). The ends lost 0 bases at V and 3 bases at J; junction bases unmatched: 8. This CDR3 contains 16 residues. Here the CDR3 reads CSARDWAGGRTDTQYF. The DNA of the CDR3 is TGCAGTGCTAGAGATTGGGCGGGGGGCCGTACAGATACGCAGTATTTT.

In DNA form, the CDR3 reads TGTGCCAGCAGGATAGAGGCGAACACCGGGGAGCTGTTTTTT. It yields the protein CASRIEANTGELFF. The gene calls are TRBV2 and TRBJ2-2; D gene ambiguous. Trimming pared 6 bases from V and 0 bases from J, leaving 8 bases between. CDR3 size: 14 residues. Germline V gene lookup returns CDR1 SNHLY and CDR2 FYNNEI. Complete variable domain (other parts from reference TRBV2 and TRBJ2-2): EPEVTQTPSHQVTQMGQEVILRCVPISNHLYFYWYRQILGQKVEFLVSFYNNEISEKSEIFDDQFSVERPDGSNFTLKIRSTKLEDSAMYFCASRIEANTGELFFGEGSRLTVL.

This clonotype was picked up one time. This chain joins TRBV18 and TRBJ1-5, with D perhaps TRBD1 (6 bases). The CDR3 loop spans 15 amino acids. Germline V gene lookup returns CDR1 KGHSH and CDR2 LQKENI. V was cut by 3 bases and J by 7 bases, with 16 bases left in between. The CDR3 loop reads CASSPSGQGLQPQHF. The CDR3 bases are TGTGCCAGCTCACCTTCGGGGCAGGGGCTACAGCCCCAGCATTTT.

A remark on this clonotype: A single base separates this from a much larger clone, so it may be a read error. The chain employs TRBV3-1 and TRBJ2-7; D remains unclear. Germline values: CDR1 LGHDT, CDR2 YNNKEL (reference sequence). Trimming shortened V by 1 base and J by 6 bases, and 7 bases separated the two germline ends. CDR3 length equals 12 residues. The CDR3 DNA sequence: TGTGCCAGCAGCCAAGGCTGGACCGAGCAGTACTTC. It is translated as CASSQGWTEQYF.

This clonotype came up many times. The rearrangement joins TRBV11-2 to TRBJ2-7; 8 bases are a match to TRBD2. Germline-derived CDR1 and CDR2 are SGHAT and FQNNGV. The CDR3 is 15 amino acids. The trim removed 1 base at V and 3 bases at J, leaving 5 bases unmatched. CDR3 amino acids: CASSLGVGGVYEQYF. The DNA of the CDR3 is TGTGCCAGCAGCTTAGGAGTCGGGGGGGTCTACGAGCAGTACTTC.

This CDR3 reads CASVRTGTYEQYF. CDR3 nucleotide sequence: TGTGCCAGCGTCCGGACAGGCACTTACGAGCAGTACTTC. V usage is TRBV5-6 and J usage is TRBJ2-7; 7 nucleotides match TRBD1. Trimming cost V 7 bases and J 4 bases; bases outside gene matches: 8. Looked up from germline, CDR1 is SGHDT and CDR2 is YYEEEE. The CDR3 covers 13 residues.

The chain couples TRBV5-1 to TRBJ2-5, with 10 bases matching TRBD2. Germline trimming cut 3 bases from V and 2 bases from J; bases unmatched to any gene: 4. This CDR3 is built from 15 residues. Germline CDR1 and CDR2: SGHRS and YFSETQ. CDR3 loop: CASSSGTSVQETQYF. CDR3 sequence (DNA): TGCGCCAGCAGCTCCGGGACTAGCGTTCAAGAGACCCAGTACTTC.

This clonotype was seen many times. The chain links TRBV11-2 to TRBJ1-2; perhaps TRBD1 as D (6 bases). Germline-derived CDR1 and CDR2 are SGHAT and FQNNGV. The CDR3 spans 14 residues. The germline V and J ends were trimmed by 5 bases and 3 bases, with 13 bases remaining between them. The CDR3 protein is CASSPTGEHYGYTF. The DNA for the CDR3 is TGTGCCAGCAGCCCGACAGGCGAGCACTATGGCTACACCTTC.

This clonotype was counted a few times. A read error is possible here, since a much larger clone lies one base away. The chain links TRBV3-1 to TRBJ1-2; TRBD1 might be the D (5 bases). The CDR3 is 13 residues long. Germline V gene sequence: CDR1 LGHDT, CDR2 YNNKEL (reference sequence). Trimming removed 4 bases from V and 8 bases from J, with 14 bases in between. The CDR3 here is CASSRVPEGGYTF. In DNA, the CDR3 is TGTGCCAGCAGCCGCGTGCCGGAGGGGGGCTACACCTTC.